This TCR beta chain was obtained from a study of T cell repertoires in cytomegalovirus infection. Looking at the study overall: CMV infection and matching HLA type were both indicated by public TCR beta signatures. General study findings and limits: CMV-specific TCR beta clonotypes restricted by HLA-C were the ones dominating the ex vivo response. Cumulative public TCR beta family frequency identified CMV carriers with the relevant HLA.

Trimming took 4 bases from V and 7 from J, leaving 14 bases between them. The CDR3 loop spans 14 amino acids. Germline CDR1 is SGHTA and CDR2 is FQGNSA. As for this clonotype: Its specificity is unknown.

MiXCR was run by TCRdb on the reads, yielding one entry per CDR3 protein. The sample holds roughly 320,000 distinct CDR3 sequences; 8% to 9.5% are singletons and the top ten take around 4.5%. This chain connects TRBV7-2 to TRBJ2-1, with D hard to call. Source material: PBMCs. This sequence originates from a human donor in good health (CMV status not recorded). Some clones in this sample may be carry-over from other donors' samples. The CDR3 DNA reads as TGTGCCAGCAGCTCGCCGTTAGGGCGAAATGAGCAGTTCTTC. It specifies CASSSPLGRNEQFF.